These T cell receptor beta chains were read from a single sample in a study of metastatic and nonmetastatic thyroid tumors. TCRdb re-processed the PCR reads through MiXCR. The sample includes 30,000 to 35,000 clones, under 40% of them seen just once. The sequenced material came from tumor tissue. The receptors here all came from a female donor with papillary thyroid cancer or a benign thyroid nodule (not recorded which). Some clones in this sample may be carry-over from other donors' samples. Each CDR3 is given with its conserved first and last residue. Fields, in order: J gene, D gene, V gene, clone size, CDR3 DNA, CDR3 protein. D genes are given only for firm matches. A row's size may be missing; if present it is once, few, many or a size class.

j_gene: TRBJ2-1
d_gene: TRBD1
v_gene: TRBV6-5
abundance: few
CDR3nt: TGTGCCAGCAGTTACTCCAGGGGGCCGAGTGAGAACAATGAGCAGTTCTTC
CDR3aa: CASSYSRGPSENNEQFF

j_gene: TRBJ2-2
d_gene: -
v_gene: TRBV4-1
abundance: -
CDR3nt: TGCGCCAGCAGCCAAGAAGGACAGAAGAACACCGGGGAGCTGTTTTTT
CDR3aa: CASSQEGQKNTGELFF

j_gene: TRBJ2-6
d_gene: -
v_gene: TRBV20-1
abundance: few
CDR3nt: TGCAGTGCTAGAGTACAGGGTCTTGGGGCCAACGTCCTGACTTTC
CDR3aa: CSARVQGLGANVLTF

j_gene: TRBJ2-1
d_gene: TRBD2
v_gene: TRBV6-6
abundance: few
CDR3nt: TGTGCCAGCAGTTACTCGAGTCTAGCGGGGGTATACAATGAGCAGTTCTTC
CDR3aa: CASSYSSLAGVYNEQFF

j_gene: TRBJ2-1
d_gene: TRBD2
v_gene: TRBV7-8
abundance: -
CDR3nt: TGTGCCAGCAGCTTTGGACTAGCGGTCTCCTACAATGAGCAGTTCTTC
CDR3aa: CASSFGLAVSYNEQFF

j_gene: TRBJ2-3
d_gene: TRBD2
v_gene: TRBV11-1
abundance: -
CDR3nt: TGTGCCAGTAGCTTAGCGGGATGGAGCACAGATACGCAGTATTTT
CDR3aa: CASSLAGWSTDTQYF

j_gene: TRBJ1-2
d_gene: TRBD1
v_gene: TRBV5-1
abundance: -
CDR3nt: TGCGCCAGCAGCTTGGTGGCAACAGGGGGCTATGGCTACACCTTC
CDR3aa: CASSLVATGGYGYTF

j_gene: TRBJ1-5
d_gene: -
v_gene: TRBV10-2
abundance: -
CDR3nt: TGCGCCAGCCAGGACAACGGCAATCAGCCCCAGCATTTT
CDR3aa: CASQDNGNQPQHF

j_gene: TRBJ1-5
d_gene: -
v_gene: TRBV3-1
abundance: -
CDR3nt: TGTGCCAGCAGCCGACGGGGGGTGCAGCCCCAGCATTTT
CDR3aa: CASSRRGVQPQHF

j_gene: TRBJ2-2
d_gene: TRBD1
v_gene: TRBV7-2
abundance: once
CDR3nt: TGTGCCAGCAGCTTTGCTTCCGGACAGGGGGGTACCGGGGAGCTGTTTTTT
CDR3aa: CASSFASGQGGTGELFF

j_gene: TRBJ1-6
d_gene: -
v_gene: TRBV15
abundance: few
CDR3nt: TGTGCCACCAGCAGAGATAGCAGGGCAGCCACTCGGTCACCCCTCCACTTT
CDR3aa: CATSRDSRAATRSPLHF

j_gene: TRBJ2-2
d_gene: TRBD1
v_gene: TRBV6-4
abundance: few
CDR3nt: TGTGCCAGCAGCCCACAGGGGGGTAGCACCGGGGAGCTGTTTTTT
CDR3aa: CASSPQGGSTGELFF

j_gene: TRBJ2-1
d_gene: TRBD2
v_gene: TRBV24-1
abundance: few
CDR3nt: TGTGCCACCAGTGACCCTAGCGGGAGCGGAGGGAATGAGCAGTTCTTC
CDR3aa: CATSDPSGSGGNEQFF

j_gene: TRBJ1-1
d_gene: -
v_gene: TRBV19
abundance: -
CDR3nt: TGTGCCACCCGTTTAACAACTGAAGCTTTCTTT
CDR3aa: CATRLTTEAFF

j_gene: TRBJ1-4
d_gene: -
v_gene: TRBV19
abundance: few
CDR3nt: TGTGCCAGTAGTATCGACAGCTATAATGAAAAACTGTTTTTT
CDR3aa: CASSIDSYNEKLFF

j_gene: TRBJ1-5
d_gene: TRBD1
v_gene: TRBV20-1
abundance: -
CDR3nt: TGCAGTGCTAGAGATCGGGGAAGGGGGCTAGCTCAGCCCCAGCATTTT
CDR3aa: CSARDRGRGLAQPQHF

j_gene: TRBJ2-2
d_gene: -
v_gene: TRBV5-5
abundance: few
CDR3nt: TGTGCCAGCAGCTTGGCCGGGGGCCTGTACACCGGGGAGCTGTTTTTT
CDR3aa: CASSLAGGLYTGELFF

j_gene: TRBJ1-6
d_gene: -
v_gene: TRBV30
abundance: -
CDR3nt: TGTGCCTGGAGCACCGCCTTAGGGTCGAGCTCCTATAATTCACCCCTCCACTTT
CDR3aa: CAWSTALGSSSYNSPLHF

j_gene: TRBJ2-5
d_gene: TRBD2
v_gene: TRBV19
abundance: few
CDR3nt: TGTGCCAGTAGTGCGGGGGGCATTTGGGAGACCCAGTACTTC
CDR3aa: CASSAGGIWETQYF

j_gene: TRBJ2-3
d_gene: TRBD2
v_gene: TRBV24-1
abundance: -
CDR3nt: TGTGCCACCAGTGATTTGGGGAGCGGGAGTGGAGGTACGCAGTATTTT
CDR3aa: CATSDLGSGSGGTQYF

j_gene: TRBJ2-7
d_gene: TRBD1
v_gene: TRBV12-3/TRBV12-4
abundance: few
CDR3nt: TGTGCCAGCAGTTTTAGACAGGGTCTATGGTACGAGCAGTACTTC
CDR3aa: CASSFRQGLWYEQYF

j_gene: TRBJ1-2
d_gene: TRBD1
v_gene: TRBV30
abundance: -
CDR3nt: TGTGCCTGGGGGACAGGCTTCTATGGCTACACCTTC
CDR3aa: CAWGTGFYGYTF

j_gene: TRBJ2-2
d_gene: TRBD2
v_gene: TRBV7-3
abundance: -
CDR3nt: TGTGCCAGCAGCTCCAGACTAGCGGGGGGCTCCGGGGAGCTGTTTTTT
CDR3aa: CASSSRLAGGSGELFF

j_gene: TRBJ2-1
d_gene: -
v_gene: TRBV9
abundance: -
CDR3nt: TGTGCCAGCAGCACCCGCACGGGGGCGCGCTACAATGAGCAGTTCTTC
CDR3aa: CASSTRTGARYNEQFF

j_gene: TRBJ2-7
d_gene: -
v_gene: TRBV20-1
abundance: -
CDR3nt: TGCAGTGCTACTACTACGGACAGCTCCTACGAGCAGTACTTC
CDR3aa: CSATTTDSSYEQYF

j_gene: TRBJ1-3
d_gene: -
v_gene: TRBV6-1
abundance: few
CDR3nt: TGTGCCAGCAGTGAGGGACACGACTCTGGAAACACCATATATTTT
CDR3aa: CASSEGHDSGNTIYF

j_gene: TRBJ1-2
d_gene: TRBD1
v_gene: TRBV30
abundance: -
CDR3nt: TGTGCCTGGAGTCCGGGGACAGGCGATGGCTACACCTTC
CDR3aa: CAWSPGTGDGYTF

j_gene: TRBJ1-1
d_gene: TRBD1
v_gene: TRBV9
abundance: -
CDR3nt: TGTGCCAGCTCAACAGGGGCTGTAATGAACACTGAAGCTTTCTTT
CDR3aa: CASSTGAVMNTEAFF

j_gene: TRBJ2-1
d_gene: -
v_gene: TRBV19
abundance: few
CDR3nt: TGTGCCAGTAGAGGCTACTACAATGAGCAGTTCTTC
CDR3aa: CASRGYYNEQFF

j_gene: TRBJ1-2
d_gene: -
v_gene: TRBV2
abundance: -
CDR3nt: TGTGCCAGCAGTAACAGGGAGTATGGCTACACCTTC
CDR3aa: CASSNREYGYTF

j_gene: TRBJ2-1
d_gene: -
v_gene: TRBV5-1
abundance: -
CDR3nt: TGCGCCAGCAGCCCACCGACAGCTAATGAGCAGTTCTTC
CDR3aa: CASSPPTANEQFF

j_gene: TRBJ2-1
d_gene: -
v_gene: TRBV7-8
abundance: large
CDR3nt: TGTGCCAGCAGCTTATCGAGTGAGCAGTTCTTC
CDR3aa: CASSLSSEQFF

j_gene: TRBJ1-1
d_gene: -
v_gene: TRBV5-6
abundance: -
CDR3nt: TGTGCCAGCAGCTTGGGGTACGGCCTGAACACTGAAGCTTTCTTT
CDR3aa: CASSLGYGLNTEAFF

j_gene: TRBJ2-5
d_gene: -
v_gene: TRBV5-1
abundance: medium-sized
CDR3nt: TGCGCCAGCAGCGCCGGCCAAGAGACCCAGTACTTC
CDR3aa: CASSAGQETQYF

j_gene: TRBJ2-1
d_gene: TRBD1
v_gene: TRBV10-2
abundance: few
CDR3nt: TGCGCCAGCAGTTCCGGGACAGTCAATGAGCAGTTCTTC
CDR3aa: CASSSGTVNEQFF

j_gene: TRBJ1-1
d_gene: -
v_gene: TRBV14
abundance: -
CDR3nt: TGTGCCAGCAGCCACTCTAGGAGACAGAAGAACACTGAAGCTTTCTTT
CDR3aa: CASSHSRRQKNTEAFF

j_gene: TRBJ2-2
d_gene: -
v_gene: TRBV28
abundance: few
CDR3nt: TGTGCCAGCAGTCCCCAGGCGGGGTGGACCGGGGAGCTGTTTTTT
CDR3aa: CASSPQAGWTGELFF

j_gene: TRBJ1-2
d_gene: -
v_gene: TRBV18
abundance: once
CDR3nt: TGTGCCAGCTCACCAGACAGGAGCGTAGGCTACACCTTC
CDR3aa: CASSPDRSVGYTF

j_gene: TRBJ2-1
d_gene: -
v_gene: TRBV5-1
abundance: -
CDR3nt: TGCGCCAGCAGCTTGGAAGGCAGGGCAAGCTCCTACAATGAGCAGTTCTTC
CDR3aa: CASSLEGRASSYNEQFF

j_gene: TRBJ1-5
d_gene: -
v_gene: TRBV7-2
abundance: few
CDR3nt: TGTGCCAGCAGTGGTAGCAATCAGCCCCAGCATTTT
CDR3aa: CASSGSNQPQHF

j_gene: TRBJ2-1
d_gene: -
v_gene: TRBV29-1
abundance: few
CDR3nt: TGCAGCGTTGACAACACGGGAAATGAGCAGTTCTTC
CDR3aa: CSVDNTGNEQFF

j_gene: TRBJ2-3
d_gene: -
v_gene: TRBV12-3/TRBV12-4
abundance: -
CDR3nt: TGTGCCAGCAGCCGACAGACAGTCACAGATACGCAGTATTTT
CDR3aa: CASSRQTVTDTQYF

j_gene: TRBJ2-3
d_gene: TRBD1
v_gene: TRBV6-4
abundance: -
CDR3nt: TGTGCCAGCAGTGCGGGACAGGGTAGCACAGATACGCAGTATTTT
CDR3aa: CASSAGQGSTDTQYF

j_gene: TRBJ2-1
d_gene: -
v_gene: TRBV15
abundance: few
CDR3nt: TGTGCCACCAGCAGAGATAACGTATACAATGAGCAGTTCTTC
CDR3aa: CATSRDNVYNEQFF

j_gene: TRBJ2-5
d_gene: -
v_gene: TRBV5-1
abundance: -
CDR3nt: TGCGCCAGCAGCTTGGGAGCGGGCAAACAAGAGACCCAGTACTTC
CDR3aa: CASSLGAGKQETQYF

j_gene: TRBJ2-7
d_gene: -
v_gene: TRBV20-1
abundance: -
CDR3nt: TGCAGTGCTCCCGCTGAGTCCCGGTTCGGCGAGCAGTACTTC
CDR3aa: CSAPAESRFGEQYF

j_gene: TRBJ2-2
d_gene: -
v_gene: TRBV28
abundance: many
CDR3nt: TGTGCCAGCAGTCTCCGGGACACCAACACCGGGGAGCTGTTTTTT
CDR3aa: CASSLRDTNTGELFF

j_gene: TRBJ1-1
d_gene: -
v_gene: TRBV10-1
abundance: medium-sized
CDR3nt: TGCGCCAGCAGTGATGGGCGGGGAACTGAAGCTTTCTTT
CDR3aa: CASSDGRGTEAFF

j_gene: TRBJ1-2
d_gene: -
v_gene: TRBV6-1
abundance: -
CDR3nt: TGTGCCAGCAGTGAAGAGGCAGAGGACGGCTACACCTTC
CDR3aa: CASSEEAEDGYTF